This T cell receptor (beta chain) was obtained from a study of T cell responses to AZD1222 COVID-19 vaccine. The CDR3 consists of 12 residues. The germline V gene has CDR1 SGHVS and CDR2 FQNEAQ. Assay used: immunoSEQ multiplex PCR; TCRdb lists only in-frame clones, some missing. Among nearly 95,000 clones, around 89% were seen once, and the ten largest hold roughly 2.4%. Study results and limitations: Donor demographics were predominantly white British with a female majority; clonal diversity may be underestimated.

To note about this clone: Its specificity is unknown. An end of the junction differs from the germline gene, which may be a read error.

This chain links TRBV7-8 with TRBJ1-5; D is uncertain. The source of this sequence is an adult who received the AZD1222 COVID-19 vaccine. Specimen: peripheral blood, collected 28 days after the second AZD1222 dose. The CDR3 nucleotides are TGTGCCAGCAGTTTAGTCAGGCAGCCCCAGCATTTT. It is translated as CASSLVRQPQHF.